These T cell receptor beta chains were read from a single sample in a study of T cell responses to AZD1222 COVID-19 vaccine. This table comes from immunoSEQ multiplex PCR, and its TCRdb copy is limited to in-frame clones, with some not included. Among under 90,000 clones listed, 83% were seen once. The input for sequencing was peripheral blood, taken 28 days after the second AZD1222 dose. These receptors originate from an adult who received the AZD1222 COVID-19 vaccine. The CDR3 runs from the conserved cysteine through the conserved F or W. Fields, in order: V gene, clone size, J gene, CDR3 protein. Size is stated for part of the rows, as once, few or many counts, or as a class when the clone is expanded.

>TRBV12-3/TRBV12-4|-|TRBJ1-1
CASSQGTNTEAFF
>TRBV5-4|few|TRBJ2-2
CASSPTAANTGELFF
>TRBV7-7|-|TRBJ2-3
CASSPDGGSTDTQYF
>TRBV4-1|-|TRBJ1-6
CASSQGHPGQEGSPLHF
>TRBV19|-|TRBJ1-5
CASNLGQGMDQPQHF
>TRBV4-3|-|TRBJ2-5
CASSQDPRRLGETQYF
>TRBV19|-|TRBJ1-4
CASSIRPGDEILFF
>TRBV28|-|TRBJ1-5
CASTWGEGRVPQHF
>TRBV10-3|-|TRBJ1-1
CAISATGGSEAFF
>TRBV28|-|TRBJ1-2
CASIGGELYGYTF
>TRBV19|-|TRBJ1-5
CASSGTAQPQHF
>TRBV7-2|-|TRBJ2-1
CASSSQLAGGPIEQFF
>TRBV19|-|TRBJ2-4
CAGFRWWRGLAKNIQYF
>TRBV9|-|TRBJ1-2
CASSQGDYGYTF
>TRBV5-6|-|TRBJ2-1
CASSLTWASGTNEQFF
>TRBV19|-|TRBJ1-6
CASRSGTANSPLHF
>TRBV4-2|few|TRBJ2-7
CASSQDAGTPSYEQYF
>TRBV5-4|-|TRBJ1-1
CASSLDWTTNTEAFF
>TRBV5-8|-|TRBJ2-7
CASRQASSYEQYF
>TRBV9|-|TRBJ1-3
CASSVHSQGASGNTIYF
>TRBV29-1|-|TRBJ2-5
CSVWAEETQYF
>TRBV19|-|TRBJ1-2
CASSITGTVYGYTF